This T cell receptor (beta chain) was profiled in a study of T cells in Graves' hyperthyroidism and ophthalmopathy. General observations from the study: Clonotypes that were expanded in thyroid above 0.001 mostly appeared in blood too.

Clinical symptoms, serum thyroxine and TRAb, thyroid ultrasound and orbital computed tomography together formed the diagnostic basis. This clonotype has at least ten counts. Its target is not known. V was clipped by 5 bases and J by 7 bases; unmatched bases: 7. The length of the CDR3 is 14 residues. RNA transcripts provided the source from which TCR beta CDR3 regions were amplified. The TCR CDR3 was amplified in a first-round RT-PCR using the HTBI primer set. TCRdb independently ran MiXCR on the multiplex PCR reads; one entry per CDR3 protein. The profile shows over 700,000 distinct CDR3 sequences, around 19% of them singletons.

What was sequenced was blood. The chain has TRBV12-3 or TRBV12-4 and TRBJ2-7, with TRBD2 matching 11 bases. The clonotype originates from a woman in her fifties or sixties with Graves' hyperthyroidism that later progressed to Graves' ophthalmopathy. CDR3 residues: CASSPTSGVREQYF. DNA of the CDR3: TGTGCCAGCAGTCCGACTAGCGGGGTTCGAGAGCAGTACTTC.